This record covers a single T cell receptor beta chain. Antigen specificity is unknown. TCRdb reanalysed the reads using MiXCR and keeps one entry per CDR3 protein. The profile shows roughly 180,000 distinct CDR3 sequences, about 22% of them singletons. The CDR3 loop spans 15 amino acids. Germline CDR1 and CDR2: SEHNR and FQNEAQ (reference sequence). Trimming removed 1 base from V and 2 bases from J, with 12 bases in between. This specimen comes from a study of T cell repertoires in cytomegalovirus infection. This sequence originates from a human donor in good health (CMV status not recorded). Some clones in this sample may be carry-over from other donors' samples. Source: CD8+ T cells from cultured PBMCs, taken from culture after CMV antigen stimulation. The chain combines TRBV7-9 with TRBJ2-7; the D gene is possibly TRBD1 (5 bases). This chain's CDR3 is CASSLGTGNTYEQYF. In nucleotides, the CDR3 is TGTGCCAGCAGCTTAGGAACAGGAAACACCTACGAGCAGTACTTC.